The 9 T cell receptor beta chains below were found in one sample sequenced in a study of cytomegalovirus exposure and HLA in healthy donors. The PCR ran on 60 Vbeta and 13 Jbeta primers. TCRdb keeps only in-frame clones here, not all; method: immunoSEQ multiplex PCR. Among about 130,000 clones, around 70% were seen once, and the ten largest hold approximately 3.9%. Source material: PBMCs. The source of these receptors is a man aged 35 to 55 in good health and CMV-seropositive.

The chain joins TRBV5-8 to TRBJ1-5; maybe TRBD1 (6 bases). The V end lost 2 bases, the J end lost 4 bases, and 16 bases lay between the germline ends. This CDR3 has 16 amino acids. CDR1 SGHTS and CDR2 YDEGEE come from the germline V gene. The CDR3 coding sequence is TGTGCCAGCAGCTTATGGGAGGGGGGCCGGAATCAGCCCCAGCATTTT. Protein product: CASSLWEGGRNQPQHF.

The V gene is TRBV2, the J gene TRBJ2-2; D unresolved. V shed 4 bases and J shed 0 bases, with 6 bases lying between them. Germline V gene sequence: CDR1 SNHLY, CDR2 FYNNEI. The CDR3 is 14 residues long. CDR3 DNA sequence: TGTGCCAGCAGTGGAACAGCGAACACCGGGGAGCTGTTTTTT. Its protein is CASSGTANTGELFF.

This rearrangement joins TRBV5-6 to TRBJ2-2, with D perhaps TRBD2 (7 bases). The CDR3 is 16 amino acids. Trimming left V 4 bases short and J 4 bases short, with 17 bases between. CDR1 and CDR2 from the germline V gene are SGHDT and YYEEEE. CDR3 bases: TGTGCCAGCAGCCCCGGGTTCGGGGGGCTCACCGGGGAGCTGTTTTTT. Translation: CASSPGFGGLTGELFF. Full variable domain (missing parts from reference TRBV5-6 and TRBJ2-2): DAGVTQSPTHLIKTRGQQVTLRCSPKSGHDTVSWYQQALGQGPQFIFQYYEEEERQRGNFPDRFSGHQFPNYSSELNVNALLLGDSALYLCASSPGFGGLTGELFFGEGSRLTVL.

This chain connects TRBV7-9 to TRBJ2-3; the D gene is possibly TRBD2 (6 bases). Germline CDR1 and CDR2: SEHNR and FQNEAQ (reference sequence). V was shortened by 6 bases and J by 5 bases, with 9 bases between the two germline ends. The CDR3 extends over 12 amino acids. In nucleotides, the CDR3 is TGTGCCAGCAGTTACGGGGGAGATACGCAGTATTTT. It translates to CASSYGGDTQYF.

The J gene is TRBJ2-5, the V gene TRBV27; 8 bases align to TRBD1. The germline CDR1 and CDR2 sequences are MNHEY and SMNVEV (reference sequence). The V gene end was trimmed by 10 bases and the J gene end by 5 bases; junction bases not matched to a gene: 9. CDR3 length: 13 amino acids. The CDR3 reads CATAGQVKETQYF. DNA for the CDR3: TGTGCCACCGCGGGACAGGTGAAGGAGACCCAGTACTTC.

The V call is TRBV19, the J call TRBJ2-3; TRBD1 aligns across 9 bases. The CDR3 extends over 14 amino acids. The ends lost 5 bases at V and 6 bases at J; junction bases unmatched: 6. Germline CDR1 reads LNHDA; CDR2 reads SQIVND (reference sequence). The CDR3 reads CASSVTGGSDTQYF. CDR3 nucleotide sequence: TGTGCCAGTAGTGTGACAGGGGGATCCGATACGCAGTATTTT.

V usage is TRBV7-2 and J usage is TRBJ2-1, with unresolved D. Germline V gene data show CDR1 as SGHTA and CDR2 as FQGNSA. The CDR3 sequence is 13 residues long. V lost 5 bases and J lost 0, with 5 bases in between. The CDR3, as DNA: TGTGCCAGCAGCCTACCCTCCTACAATGAGCAGTTCTTC. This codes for CASSLPSYNEQFF.

CDR3 amino acids: CASSPNIAGGSYNEQFF. In DNA form, the CDR3 reads TGTGCCAGCAGCCCTAACATAGCGGGAGGATCCTACAATGAGCAGTTCTTC. This chain joins TRBV7-8 and TRBJ2-1; 10 bases fit TRBD2. J lost 1 base, V lost 5 bases, and 8 bases had no gene match. There are 17 residues in the CDR3. Germline CDR1 SGHVS, CDR2 FQNEAQ.

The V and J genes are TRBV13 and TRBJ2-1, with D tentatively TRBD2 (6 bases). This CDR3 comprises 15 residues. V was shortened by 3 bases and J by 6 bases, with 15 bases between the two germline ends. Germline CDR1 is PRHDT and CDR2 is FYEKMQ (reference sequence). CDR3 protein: CASSLVSGVSNEQFF. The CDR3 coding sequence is TGTGCCAGCAGCTTGGTTAGCGGTGTTAGCAATGAGCAGTTCTTC.